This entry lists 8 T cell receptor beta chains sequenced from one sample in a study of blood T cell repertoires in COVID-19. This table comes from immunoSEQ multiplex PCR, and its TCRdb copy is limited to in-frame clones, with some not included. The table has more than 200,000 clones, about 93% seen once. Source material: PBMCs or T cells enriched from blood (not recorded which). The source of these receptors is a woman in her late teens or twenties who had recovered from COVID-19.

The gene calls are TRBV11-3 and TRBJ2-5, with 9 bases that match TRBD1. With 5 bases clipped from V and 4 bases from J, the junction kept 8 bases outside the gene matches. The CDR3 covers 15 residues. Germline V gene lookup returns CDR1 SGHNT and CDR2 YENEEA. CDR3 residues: CASSPRTGDRETQYF. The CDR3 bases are TGTGCCAGCAGCCCCAGGACAGGGGATAGAGAGACCCAGTACTTC.

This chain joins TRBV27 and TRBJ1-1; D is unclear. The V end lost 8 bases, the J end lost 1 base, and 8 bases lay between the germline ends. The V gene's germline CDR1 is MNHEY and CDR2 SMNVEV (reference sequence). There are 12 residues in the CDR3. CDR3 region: CASHSGNTEAFF. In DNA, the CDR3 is TGTGCCAGCCACTCCGGGAACACTGAAGCTTTCTTT.

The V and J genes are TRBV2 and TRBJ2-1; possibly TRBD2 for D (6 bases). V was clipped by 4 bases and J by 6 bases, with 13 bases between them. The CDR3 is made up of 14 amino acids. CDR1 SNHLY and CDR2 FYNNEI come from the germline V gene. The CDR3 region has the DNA TGTGCCAGCAGTGTTCTAGCGAGCGTCAATGAGCAGTTCTTC. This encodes CASSVLASVNEQFF.

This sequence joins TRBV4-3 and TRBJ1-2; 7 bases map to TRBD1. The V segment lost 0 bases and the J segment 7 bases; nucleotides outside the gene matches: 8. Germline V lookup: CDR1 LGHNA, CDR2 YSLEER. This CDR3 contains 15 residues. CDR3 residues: CASSQEDRIAIGYTF. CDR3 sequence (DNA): TGCGCCAGCAGCCAAGAGGACAGGATCGCCATTGGCTACACCTTC.

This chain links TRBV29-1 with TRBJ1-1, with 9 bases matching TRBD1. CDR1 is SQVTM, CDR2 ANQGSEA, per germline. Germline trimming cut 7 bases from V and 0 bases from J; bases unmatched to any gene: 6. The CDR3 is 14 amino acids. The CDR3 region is CSAYDRGMNTEAFF. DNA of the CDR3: TGCAGCGCTTATGACAGGGGGATGAACACTGAAGCTTTCTTT.

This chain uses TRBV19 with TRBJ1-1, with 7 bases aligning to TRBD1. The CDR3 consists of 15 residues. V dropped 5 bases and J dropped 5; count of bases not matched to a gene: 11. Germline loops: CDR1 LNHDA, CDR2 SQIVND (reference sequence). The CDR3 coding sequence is TGTGCCAGTAGTCTACAGGGGCGGCTTGGTACTGAAGCTTTCTTT. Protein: CASSLQGRLGTEAFF. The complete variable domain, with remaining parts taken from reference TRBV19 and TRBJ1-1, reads DGGITQSPKYLFRKEGQNVTLSCEQNLNHDAMYWYRQDPGQGLRLIYYSQIVNDFQKGDIAEGYSVSREKKESFPLTVTSAQKNPTAFYLCASSLQGRLGTEAFFGQGTRLTVV.

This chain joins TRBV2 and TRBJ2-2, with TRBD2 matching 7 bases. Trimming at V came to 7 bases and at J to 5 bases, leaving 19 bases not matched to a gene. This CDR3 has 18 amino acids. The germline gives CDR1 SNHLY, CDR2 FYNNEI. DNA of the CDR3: TGTGCCAGCAACCCCCCGGGGGGTGGTTATGGTTATACCGGGGAGCTGTTTTTT. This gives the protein CASNPPGGGYGYTGELFF.

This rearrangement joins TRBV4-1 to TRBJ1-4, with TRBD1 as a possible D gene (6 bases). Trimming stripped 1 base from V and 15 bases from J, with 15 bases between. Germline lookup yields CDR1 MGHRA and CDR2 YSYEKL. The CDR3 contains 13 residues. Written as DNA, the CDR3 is TGCGCCAGCAGCCAAGTTGGGGCCTCAGGGGTGTTTTTT. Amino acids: CASSQVGASGVFF.